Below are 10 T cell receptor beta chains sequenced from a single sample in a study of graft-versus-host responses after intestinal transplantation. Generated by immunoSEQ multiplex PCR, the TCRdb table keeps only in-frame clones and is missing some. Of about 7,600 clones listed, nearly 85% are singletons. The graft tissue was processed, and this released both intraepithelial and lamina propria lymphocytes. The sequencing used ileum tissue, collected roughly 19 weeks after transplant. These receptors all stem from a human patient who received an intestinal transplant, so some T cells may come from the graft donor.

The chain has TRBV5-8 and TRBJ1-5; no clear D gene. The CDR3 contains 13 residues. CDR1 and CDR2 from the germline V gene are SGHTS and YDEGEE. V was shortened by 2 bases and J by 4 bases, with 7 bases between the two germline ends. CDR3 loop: CASSLTENQPQHF. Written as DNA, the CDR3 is TGTGCCAGCAGCTTAACTGAGAATCAGCCCCAGCATTTT.

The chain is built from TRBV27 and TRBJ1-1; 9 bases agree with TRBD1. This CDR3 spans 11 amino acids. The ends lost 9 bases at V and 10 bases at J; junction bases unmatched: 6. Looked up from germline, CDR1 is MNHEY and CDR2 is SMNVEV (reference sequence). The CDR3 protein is CASRTGETAFF. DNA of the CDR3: TGTGCCAGTCGGACAGGGGAAACAGCTTTCTTT.

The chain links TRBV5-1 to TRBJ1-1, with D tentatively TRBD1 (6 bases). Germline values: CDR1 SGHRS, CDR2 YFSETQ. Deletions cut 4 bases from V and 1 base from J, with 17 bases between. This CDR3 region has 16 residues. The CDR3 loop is CASSTRTTGGNTEAFF. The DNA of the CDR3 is TGCGCCAGCAGCACCCGAACGACAGGCGGGAACACTGAAGCTTTCTTT.

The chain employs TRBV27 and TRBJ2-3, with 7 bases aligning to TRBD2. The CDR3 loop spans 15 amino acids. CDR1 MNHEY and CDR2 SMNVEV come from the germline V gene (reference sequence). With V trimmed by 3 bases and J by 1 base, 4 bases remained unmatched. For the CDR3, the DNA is TGTGCCAGCAGTTTGCTAGCGGCCCGCACAGATACGCAGTATTTT. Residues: CASSLLAARTDTQYF.

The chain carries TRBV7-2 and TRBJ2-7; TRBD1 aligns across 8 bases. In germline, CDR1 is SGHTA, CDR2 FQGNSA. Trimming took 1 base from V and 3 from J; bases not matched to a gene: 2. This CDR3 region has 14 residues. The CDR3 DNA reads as TGTGCCAGCAGCTTAGGACAGGGGTTCTACGAGCAGTACTTC. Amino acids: CASSLGQGFYEQYF.

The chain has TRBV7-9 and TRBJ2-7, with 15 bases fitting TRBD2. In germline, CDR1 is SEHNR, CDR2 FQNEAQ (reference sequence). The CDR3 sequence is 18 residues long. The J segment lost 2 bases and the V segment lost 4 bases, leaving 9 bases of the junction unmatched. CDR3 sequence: CASSYGLAGGPLPYEQYF. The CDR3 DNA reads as TGTGCCAGCAGCTACGGACTAGCGGGAGGGCCATTACCCTACGAGCAGTACTTC.

This chain's CDR3 is CASSQDSSGGAGTGELFF. DNA for the CDR3: TGTGCCAGCAGCCAAGACTCCAGCGGGGGGGCCGGGACCGGGGAGCTGTTTTTT. The chain combines TRBV4-2 with TRBJ2-2; 10 nucleotides match TRBD2. The CDR3 totals 18 residues. The germline V gene has CDR1 LGHNA and CDR2 YNFKEQ. The V gene end was trimmed by 0 bases and the J gene end by 5 bases; junction bases not matched to a gene: 9.

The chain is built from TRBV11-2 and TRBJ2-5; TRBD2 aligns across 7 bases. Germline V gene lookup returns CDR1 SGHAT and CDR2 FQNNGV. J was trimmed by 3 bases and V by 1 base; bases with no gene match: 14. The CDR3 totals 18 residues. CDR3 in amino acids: CASSLGQTGGRAKETQYF. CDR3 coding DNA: TGTGCCAGCAGCTTAGGGCAAACTGGGGGGAGGGCCAAAGAGACCCAGTACTTC.

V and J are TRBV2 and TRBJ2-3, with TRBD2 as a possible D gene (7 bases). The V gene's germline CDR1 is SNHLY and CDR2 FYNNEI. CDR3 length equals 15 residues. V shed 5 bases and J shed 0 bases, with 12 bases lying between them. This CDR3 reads CASSRGGLSTDTQYF. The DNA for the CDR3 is TGTGCCAGCAGTAGGGGGGGGCTGAGCACAGATACGCAGTATTTT.

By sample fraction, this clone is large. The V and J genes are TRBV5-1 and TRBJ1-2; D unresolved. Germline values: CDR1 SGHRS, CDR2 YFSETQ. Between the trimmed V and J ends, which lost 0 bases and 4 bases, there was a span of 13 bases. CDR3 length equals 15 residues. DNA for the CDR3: TGCGCCAGCAGCTTGGGGTCGAACACTCCCTATGGCTACACCTTC. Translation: CASSLGSNTPYGYTF.